The present T cell receptor (beta chain) was sequenced within a study of regulatory T cells in long-lasting Graves disease. The study's findings and limits: Persistent Graves' patients possessed reduced TCR diversity relative to recently diagnosed ones.

CDR1 is MNHNY, CDR2 SVGAGI, per germline (reference sequence). V shed 0 bases and J shed 0 bases, with 11 bases lying between them. The CDR3 length is 16 residues. The time point was: persistent/refractory GD, antithyroid drugs over 5 years with positive TRAb. From PBMCs, RNA was extracted and then used to make the TCR library. A remark on this clonotype: No antigen is known for it.

Researchers made TCR beta libraries by using iRepertoire HTBI primers and running Arm-PCR on CDR3 regions. In the original analysis: The identification of approximately 62 TRBV and 11 to 15 TRBJ segments was made across samples. TCRdb used MiXCR to reprocess the multiplex PCR reads, holding one entry per CDR3 protein. The V and J calls come from TCRdb's annotation, not from the publication. The sample has roughly 700,000 distinct CDR3 sequences, approximately 29% seen once. The source of this sequence is a female donor with Graves disease. Sequencing used peripheral blood mononuclear cells (PBMCs), obtained when the disease was refractory, from a patient treated with antithyroid drugs. The chain combines TRBV6-6 with TRBJ1-2; D gene uncertain. CDR3 residues: CASSYSRSDANYGYTF. The CDR3, as DNA: TGTGCCAGCAGTTACTCGAGGTCGGACGCTAACTATGGCTACACCTTC.